The present TCR delta chain was sequenced within a study of human gamma delta and Vdelta1 T cells (dated by TCRdb to the late 2010s). Regarding the research as a whole: The study investigated Delta One T cells, Vd1+ gamma-delta T cells, as cytotoxic effectors against acute myeloid leukemia.

Its CDR3 holds 20 amino acids, cysteine through phenylalanine. The kept DNA is CDR3 alone, 60 bases in frame from the first base. From the germline V gene, CDR1 is TSWWSYY and CDR2 is QGS. Regarding this clone: It lacks a known antigen. It differs at one base from a far larger clone, so likely a read error.

The method was PCR. Instrument used: Illumina MiSeq. TCRdb called clones afresh from the public reads with CATT; identical DNA rows were later merged. The sample includes roughly 4,300 delta-chain clones, with roughly 25% observed a single time. In total, the top ten clones hold 55% to 75% of the sample. This receptor chain uses TRDV1 and TRDJ1; 12 middle bases align to TRDD3. The sequence was obtained from a human donor in good health. The sample comprised naive CD27+ Vdelta1 gamma-delta T cells from blood. The DNA is TGTGCTCTTGGGGAACTATCCCTGAGAAAACTGGGGGATACTGCCGATAGACTCATCTTT. Translated, it reads CALGELSLRKLGDTADRLIF.